This entry lists 15 T cell receptor beta chains sequenced from one sample in a study of persistence of HIV-infected CD4 T cells. These TCRs' antigens remain unknown. Anti-CD3/anti-CD28 beads served as a nonspecific positive control stimulus. CD4+ T cells upregulating both CD40 ligand and CD69 were sorted as responding cells. This was the immunoSEQ version 4 assay in survey mode. Repertoires were generated with immunoSEQ multiplex PCR, while TCRdb's copy carries only in-frame clones and drops some. The profile shows 35,000 to 50,000 clones, approximately 88% of them singletons. Sequenced material: CD4+ T cells sorted from PBMCs after 18-hour stimulation, taken from a patient who received antiretroviral therapy. The receptors originated from an adult man with HIV who was CMV-seropositive.

V and J are TRBV5-4 and TRBJ2-1, with 9 bases that match TRBD1. The germline V gene has CDR1 SGHNT and CDR2 YYREEE (reference sequence). This CDR3 comprises 13 residues. Losses at the gene ends were 3 bases for V and 8 bases for J; bases not matched to a gene: 3. CDR3 sequence: CASSSRQGDEQFF. CDR3 bases: TGTGCCAGCAGCTCCCGACAGGGGGATGAGCAGTTCTTC.

The CDR3 region has the DNA TGTGCCAGCAGGAGACAGGGTAATAGCAATCAGCCCCAGCATTTT. This gives the protein CASRRQGNSNQPQHF. The chain uses TRBV6-5 and TRBJ1-5; 7 bases align to TRBD1. Germline-derived CDR1 and CDR2 are MNHEY and SVGAGI. The CDR3 consists of 15 residues. V lost 6 bases, J lost 0 bases, and 5 bases stayed unmatched.

The J gene is TRBJ1-3, the V gene TRBV5-1, with 7 bases that match TRBD1. V gave up 2 bases and J gave up 1 base; unmatched junction bases: 3. CDR1 SGHRS and CDR2 YFSETQ come from the germline V gene. The CDR3 extends over 15 amino acids. DNA of the CDR3: TGCGCCAGCAGCTTACAGGGGACTTCTGGAAACACCATATATTTT. It is translated as CASSLQGTSGNTIYF.

The chain recombines TRBV6-5 with TRBJ1-5; D is unclear. The CDR3 sequence is 15 residues long. Germline CDR1 and CDR2: MNHEY and SVGAGI. The ends were cut back, 8 bases at V and 3 bases at J, with 17 bases in the middle. DNA for the CDR3: TGTGCCAGCTCGCTAAGTAGGGCCTCCAATCAGCCCCAGCATTTT. This sequence encodes CASSLSRASNQPQHF.

This clone was seen once. The chain joins TRBV9 to TRBJ2-3; D is perhaps TRBD2 (6 bases). The CDR3 is 15 residues long. V lost 0 bases, J lost 6 bases, and 14 bases lay in between. Germline CDR1 reads SGDLS; CDR2 reads YYNGEE. CDR3 in amino acids: CASSVGGGALDTQYF. The CDR3 nucleotides read TGTGCCAGCAGCGTAGGAGGAGGGGCCCTTGATACGCAGTATTTT.

The chain links TRBV14 to TRBJ1-1; D remains unclear. CDR3 length: 14 amino acids. V shed 3 bases and J shed 1 base, with 9 bases lying between them. Germline CDR1 and CDR2: SGHDN and FVKESK. In nucleotides, the CDR3 is TGTGCCAGCAGCCAGGAGACGGGGAACACTGAAGCTTTCTTT. As protein: CASSQETGNTEAFF.

This chain connects TRBV24-1 to TRBJ1-1, with D perhaps matching TRBD1 (6 bases). This CDR3 has 15 residues. V dropped 5 bases and J dropped 2 bases, with 14 bases sitting between them. The V gene's germline CDR1 is KGHDR and CDR2 SFDVKD. CDR3 loop: CATSGRGGGNTEAFF. The CDR3 DNA reads as TGTGCCACCAGTGGGCGAGGGGGAGGAAACACTGAAGCTTTCTTT.

The chain has TRBV19 and TRBJ1-5, with D perhaps matching TRBD1 (5 bases). Between the trimmed V and J ends, which lost 0 bases and 5 bases, there was a span of 14 bases. This CDR3 has 16 amino acids. Per germline, CDR1 LNHDA and CDR2 SQIVND (reference sequence). DNA for the CDR3: TGTGCCAGTAGTATAGAAGGGGAAAGGAGAGATCAGCCCCAGCATTTT. This codes for CASSIEGERRDQPQHF.

V is TRBV2 and J is TRBJ1-4; tentatively, D is TRBD1 (6 bases). Germline V gene sequence: CDR1 SNHLY, CDR2 FYNNEI. Between the trimmed V and J ends, which lost 5 bases and 0 bases, there was a span of 10 bases. CDR3 size: 15 residues. CDR3 nucleotides: TGTGCCAGCAGTAAGGACAGACCAACTAATGAAAAACTGTTTTTT. This translates into CASSKDRPTNEKLFF.

The chain combines TRBV19 with TRBJ1-2; 7 bases agree with TRBD1. With 6 bases clipped from V and 0 bases from J, the junction kept 10 bases outside the gene matches. This CDR3 is built from 16 residues. The V gene's germline CDR1 is LNHDA and CDR2 SQIVND (reference sequence). CDR3 in amino acids: CASREGQVRANYGYTF. CDR3 DNA sequence: TGTGCCAGTAGGGAAGGACAGGTTCGAGCTAACTATGGCTACACCTTC. Based on the CDR3 plus reference TRBV19 and TRBJ1-2, the full variable domain is DGGITQSPKYLFRKEGQNVTLSCEQNLNHDAMYWYRQDPGQGLRLIYYSQIVNDFQKGDIAEGYSVSREKKESFPLTVTSAQKNPTAFYLCASREGQVRANYGYTFGSGTRLTVV.

This clone was detected only a few times. The V call is TRBV6-5, the J call TRBJ1-1; D is possibly TRBD1 (5 bases). Germline-derived CDR1 and CDR2 are MNHEY and SVGAGI. V lost 2 bases and J lost 1, with 5 bases in between. There are 13 residues in the CDR3. The CDR3 DNA is TGTGCCAGCAGTTACGGACAGAACACTGAAGCTTTCTTT. This gives the protein CASSYGQNTEAFF.

The rearrangement links TRBV6-5 to TRBJ1-6; no firm D call. Trimming took off 6 bases at V and 5 bases at J, with 14 bases between the two ends. The CDR3 has 15 amino acids. Germline CDR1 and CDR2: MNHEY and SVGAGI. CDR3 DNA: TGTGCCAGCAGGCCTGACATGGTTAATAATTCACCCCTCCACTTT. Translating it yields CASRPDMVNNSPLHF.

This chain connects TRBV18 to TRBJ1-2; 7 positions match TRBD1. The CDR3 loop spans 15 amino acids. V trimming: 2 bases; J trimming: 3 bases; junction bases outside the gene matches: 6. From germline, CDR1 is KGHSH and CDR2 LQKENI. The CDR3 loop reads CASSPVGGADYGYTF. DNA for the CDR3: TGTGCCAGCTCACCAGTAGGGGGCGCGGACTATGGCTACACCTTC.

V and J are TRBV28 and TRBJ2-2, with TRBD1 as a possible D gene (6 bases). The germline V and J ends were trimmed by 11 bases and 6 bases, with 13 bases remaining between them. There are 12 residues in the CDR3. The germline gives CDR1 MDHEN, CDR2 SYDVKM. CDR3 DNA: TGTGCCTCAAAGGCAGGGGCCGGGGAGCTGTTTTTT. It specifies CASKAGAGELFF.

This clone has just a few counts. The V call is TRBV5-4, the J call TRBJ1-1; D call uncertain. The V end lost 3 bases, the J end lost 5 bases, and 17 bases lay between the germline ends. The CDR3 extends over 15 amino acids. Germline CDR1 SGHNT, CDR2 YYREEE (reference sequence). The CDR3 here is CASSSPGQGRTEAFF. For the CDR3, the DNA is TGTGCCAGCAGCTCGCCGGGCCAAGGGCGGACTGAAGCTTTCTTT.